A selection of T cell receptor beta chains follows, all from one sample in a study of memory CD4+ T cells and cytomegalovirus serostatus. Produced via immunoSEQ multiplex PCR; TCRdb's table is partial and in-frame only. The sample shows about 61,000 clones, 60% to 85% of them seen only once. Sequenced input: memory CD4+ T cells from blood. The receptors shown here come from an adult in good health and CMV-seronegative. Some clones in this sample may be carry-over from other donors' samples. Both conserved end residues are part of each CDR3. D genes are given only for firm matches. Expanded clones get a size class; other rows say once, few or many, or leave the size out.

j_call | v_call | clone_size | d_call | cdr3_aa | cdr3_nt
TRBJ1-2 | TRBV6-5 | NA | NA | CASSYAGGYGYTF | TGTGCCAGCAGTTACGCGGGGGGCTATGGCTACACCTTC
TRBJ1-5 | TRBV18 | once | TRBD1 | CASSLTGADQPQHF | TGTGCCAGCTCACTGACAGGGGCCGATCAGCCCCAGCATTTT
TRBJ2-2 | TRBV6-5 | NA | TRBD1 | CASRRGTGDPGELFF | TGTGCCAGCCGCCGAGGGACAGGGGATCCCGGGGAGCTGTTTTTT
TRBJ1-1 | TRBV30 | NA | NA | CAWIPRATEAFF | TGTGCCTGGATCCCCAGAGCCACTGAAGCTTTCTTT
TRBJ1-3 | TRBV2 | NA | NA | CASSQGITIYF | TGTGCCAGCAGCCAGGGAATCACCATATATTTT
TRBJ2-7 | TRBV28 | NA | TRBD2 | CASRLAGPYEQYF | TGTGCCAGCCGGCTAGCGGGACCCTACGAGCAGTACTTC
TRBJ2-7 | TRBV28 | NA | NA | CASSLKLGGTYEQYF | TGTGCCAGCAGTTTAAAACTGGGGGGAACCTACGAGCAGTACTTC
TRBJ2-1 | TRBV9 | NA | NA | CASSVAGTLTGWDNEQFF | TGTGCCAGCAGCGTAGCCGGGACCCTTACGGGGTGGGACAATGAGCAGTTCTTC
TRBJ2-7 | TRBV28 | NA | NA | CASSPVGTEKYEQYF | TGTGCCAGCAGCCCGGTTGGGACGGAAAAGTACGAGCAGTACTTC
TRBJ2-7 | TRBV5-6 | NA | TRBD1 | CASSLAEGAGWTYEQYF | TGTGCCAGCAGCTTGGCCGAGGGGGCAGGGTGGACCTACGAGCAGTACTTC
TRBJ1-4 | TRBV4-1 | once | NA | CASSPVQRGEKLFF | TGCGCCAGCAGCCCGGTTCAACGAGGGGAAAAACTGTTTTTT
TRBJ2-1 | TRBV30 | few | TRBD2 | CAWSVREAFEQFF | TGTGCCTGGAGTGTCCGGGAGGCTTTTGAGCAGTTCTTC
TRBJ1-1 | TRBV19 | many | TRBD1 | CASSYIPTGGNTEAFF | TGTGCCAGTAGTTACATCCCGACAGGGGGGAACACTGAAGCTTTCTTT
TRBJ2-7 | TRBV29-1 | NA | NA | CSVVAPGYEQYF | TGCAGCGTTGTAGCCCCGGGCTACGAGCAGTACTTC
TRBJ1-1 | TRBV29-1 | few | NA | CSAALTTEAFF | TGCAGCGCTGCTCTTACGACTGAAGCTTTCTTT
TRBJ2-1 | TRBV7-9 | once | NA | CASSGVPPNIF | TGTGCCAGCAGTGGCGTTCCTCCCAATATCTTC
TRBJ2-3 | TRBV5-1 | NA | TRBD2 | CASSSGTSGGAQKIF | TGCGCCAGCAGCTCCGGGACTAGCGGGGGGGCACAGAAAATTTTT
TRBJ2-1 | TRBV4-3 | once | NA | CASSQLGREQFF | TGCGCCAGCAGCCAATTGGGAAGGGAGCAGTTCTTC
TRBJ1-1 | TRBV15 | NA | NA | CATSRAGTQNTEAFF | TGTGCCACCAGCAGAGCCGGGACACAAAACACTGAAGCTTTCTTT
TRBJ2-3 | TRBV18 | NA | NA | CASSPGLANTDTQYF | TGTGCCAGCTCACCAGGGCTAGCGAACACAGATACGCAGTATTTT
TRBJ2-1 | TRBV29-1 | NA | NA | CSVGAGSSYNEQFF | TGCAGCGTGGGCGCGGGTTCCTCCTACAATGAGCAGTTCTTC
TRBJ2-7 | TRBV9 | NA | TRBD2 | CASSTRGAGESEQYF | TGTGCCAGCAGCACAAGGGGAGCGGGAGAGTCCGAGCAGTACTTC
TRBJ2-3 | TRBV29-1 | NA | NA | CSGATAGGNTQYF | TGCAGCGGAGCGACGGCCGGTGGGAATACGCAGTATTTT
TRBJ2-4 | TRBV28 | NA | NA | CASSLFPRGAKNIQYF | TGTGCCAGCAGTTTGTTCCCCAGAGGGGCCAAAAACATTCAGTACTTC
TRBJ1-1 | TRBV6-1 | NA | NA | CASTSTTRAFF | TGTGCCAGCACCTCCACGACTCGGGCTTTCTTT
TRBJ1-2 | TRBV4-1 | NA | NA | CASSQAAASYGYTF | TGCGCCAGCAGCCAAGCCGCGGCGTCCTATGGCTACACCTTC
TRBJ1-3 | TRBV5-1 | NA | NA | CASKHREGSGNTIYF | TGCGCCAGCAAACACAGGGAAGGCTCTGGAAACACCATATATTTT
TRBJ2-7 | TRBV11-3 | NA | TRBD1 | CASSLRTGPYEQYF | TGTGCCAGCAGCTTAAGGACAGGGCCGTACGAGCAGTACTTC
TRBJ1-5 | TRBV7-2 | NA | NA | CASSLGRDQPQHF | TGTGCCAGCAGCTTAGGAAGGGATCAGCCCCAGCATTTT
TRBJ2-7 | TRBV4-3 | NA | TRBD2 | CASSQEGTLAGRYYEQYF | TGCGCCAGCAGCCAAGAGGGTACGCTAGCGGGACGGTACTACGAGCAGTACTTC
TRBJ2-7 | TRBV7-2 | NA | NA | CASSLLEEQYF | TGTGCCAGCAGCTTATTAGAGGAGCAGTACTTC
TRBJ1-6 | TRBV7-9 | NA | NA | CASSLEGRSSPLHF | TGTGCCAGCAGCTTAGAGGGGAGGAGTTCACCCCTCCACTTT